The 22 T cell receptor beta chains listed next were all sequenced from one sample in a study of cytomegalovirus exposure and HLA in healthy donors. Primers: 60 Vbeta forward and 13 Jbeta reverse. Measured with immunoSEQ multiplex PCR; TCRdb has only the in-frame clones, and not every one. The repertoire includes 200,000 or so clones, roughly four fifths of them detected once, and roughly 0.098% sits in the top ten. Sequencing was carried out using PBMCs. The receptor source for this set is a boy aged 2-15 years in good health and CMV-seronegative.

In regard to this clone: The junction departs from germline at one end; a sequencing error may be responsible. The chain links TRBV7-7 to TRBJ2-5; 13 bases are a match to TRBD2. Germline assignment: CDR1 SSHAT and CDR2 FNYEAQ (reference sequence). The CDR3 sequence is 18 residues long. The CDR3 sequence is CASSLLAGGPIVKETQYF. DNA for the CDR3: TGTGCTAGCAGTTTACTAGCGGGGGGGCCGATCGTCAAAGAGACCCAGTACTTC.

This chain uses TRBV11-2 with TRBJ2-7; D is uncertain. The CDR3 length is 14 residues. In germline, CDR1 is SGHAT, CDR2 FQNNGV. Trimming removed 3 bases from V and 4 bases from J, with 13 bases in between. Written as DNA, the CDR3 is TGTGCCAGCAGCTTCCTCAGTGATAAATACGAGCAGTACTTC. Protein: CASSFLSDKYEQYF.

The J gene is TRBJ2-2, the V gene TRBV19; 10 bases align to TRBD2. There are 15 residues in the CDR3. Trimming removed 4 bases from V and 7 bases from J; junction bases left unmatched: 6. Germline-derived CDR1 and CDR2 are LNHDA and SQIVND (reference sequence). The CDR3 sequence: CASSNSGGFGGELFF. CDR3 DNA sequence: TGTGCCAGTAGTAATAGCGGGGGGTTTGGCGGGGAGCTGTTTTTT.

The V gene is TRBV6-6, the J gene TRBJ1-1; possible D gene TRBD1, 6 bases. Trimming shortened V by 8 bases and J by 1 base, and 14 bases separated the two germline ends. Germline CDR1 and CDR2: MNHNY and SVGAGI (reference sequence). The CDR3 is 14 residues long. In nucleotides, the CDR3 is TGTGCCAGCGGTTGGGAAGGGGGGAACACTGAAGCTTTCTTT. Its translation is CASGWEGGNTEAFF.

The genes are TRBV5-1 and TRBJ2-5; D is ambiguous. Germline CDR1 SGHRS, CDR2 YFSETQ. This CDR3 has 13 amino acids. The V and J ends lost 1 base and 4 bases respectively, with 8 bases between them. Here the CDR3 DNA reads TGCGCCAGCAGCTTGCTTGGCAGAGAGACCCAGTACTTC. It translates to CASSLLGRETQYF.

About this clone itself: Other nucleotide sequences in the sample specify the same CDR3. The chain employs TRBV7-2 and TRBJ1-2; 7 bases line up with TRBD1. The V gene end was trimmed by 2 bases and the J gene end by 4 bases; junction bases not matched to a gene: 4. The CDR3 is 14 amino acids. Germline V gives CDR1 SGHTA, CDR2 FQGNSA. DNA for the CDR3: TGTGCCAGCAGCTTACGACAGGGAGGCTATGGCTACACCTTC. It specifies CASSLRQGGYGYTF.

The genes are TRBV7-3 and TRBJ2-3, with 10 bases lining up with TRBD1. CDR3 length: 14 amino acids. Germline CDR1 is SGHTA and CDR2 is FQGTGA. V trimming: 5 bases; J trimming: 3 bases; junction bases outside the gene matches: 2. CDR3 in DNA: TGTGCCAGCAGCCCGGACAGGGGGACAGATACGCAGTATTTT. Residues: CASSPDRGTDTQYF.

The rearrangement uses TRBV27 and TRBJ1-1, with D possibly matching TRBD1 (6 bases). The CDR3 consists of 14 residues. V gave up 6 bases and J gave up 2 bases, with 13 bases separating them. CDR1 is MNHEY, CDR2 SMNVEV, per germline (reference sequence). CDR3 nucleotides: TGTGCCAGCAGATCGGGGGGCGCCAACACTGAAGCTTTCTTT. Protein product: CASRSGGANTEAFF.

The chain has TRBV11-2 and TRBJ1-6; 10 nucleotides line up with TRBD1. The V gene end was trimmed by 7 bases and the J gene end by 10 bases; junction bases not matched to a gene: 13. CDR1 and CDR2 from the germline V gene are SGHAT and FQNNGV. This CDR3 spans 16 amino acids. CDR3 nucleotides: TGTGCCAGCAACTCCCCCGGGACAGGGGATAGATCACCCCTCCACTTT. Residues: CASNSPGTGDRSPLHF.

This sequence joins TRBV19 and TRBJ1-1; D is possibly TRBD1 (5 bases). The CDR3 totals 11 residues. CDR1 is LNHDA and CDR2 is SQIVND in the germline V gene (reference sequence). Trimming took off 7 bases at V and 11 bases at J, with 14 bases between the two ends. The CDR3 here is CASKGRANAFF. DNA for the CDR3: TGTGCCAGTAAGGGCAGGGCGAACGCTTTCTTT.

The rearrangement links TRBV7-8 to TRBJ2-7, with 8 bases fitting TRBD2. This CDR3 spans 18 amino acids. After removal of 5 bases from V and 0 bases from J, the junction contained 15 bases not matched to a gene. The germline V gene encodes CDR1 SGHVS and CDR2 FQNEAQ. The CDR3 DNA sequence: TGTGCCAGCAGCCCCACGGGGGGGTGGGACCCGAGCTCCTACGAGCAGTACTTC. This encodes CASSPTGGWDPSSYEQYF.

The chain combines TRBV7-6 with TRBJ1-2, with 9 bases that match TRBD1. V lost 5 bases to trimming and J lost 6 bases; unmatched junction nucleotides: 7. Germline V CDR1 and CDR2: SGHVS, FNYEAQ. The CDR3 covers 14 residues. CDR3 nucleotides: TGTGCCAGCAGCCTGACCGGGACAGGGAATGGCTACACCTTC. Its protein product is CASSLTGTGNGYTF.

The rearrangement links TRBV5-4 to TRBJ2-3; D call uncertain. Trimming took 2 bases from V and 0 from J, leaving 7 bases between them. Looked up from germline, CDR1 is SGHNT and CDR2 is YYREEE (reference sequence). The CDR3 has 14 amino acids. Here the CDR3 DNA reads TGTGCCAGCAGCTTTCATCAGAGCACAGATACGCAGTATTTT. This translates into CASSFHQSTDTQYF. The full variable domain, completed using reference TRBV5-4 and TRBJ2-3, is ETGVTQSPTHLIKTRGQQVTLRCSSQSGHNTVSWYQQALGQGPQFIFQYYREEENGRGNFPPRFSGLQFPNYSSELNVNALELDDSALYLCASSFHQSTDTQYFGPGTRLTVL.

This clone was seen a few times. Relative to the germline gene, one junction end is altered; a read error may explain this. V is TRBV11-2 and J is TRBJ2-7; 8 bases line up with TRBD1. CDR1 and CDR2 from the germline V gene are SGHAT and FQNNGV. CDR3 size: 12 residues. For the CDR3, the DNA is TGTGCCAGCAGCCAAGACCCAGGGGGCTGGGCCTTC. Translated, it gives CASSQDPGGWAF. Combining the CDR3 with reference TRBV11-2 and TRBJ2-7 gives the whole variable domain EAGVAQSPRYKIIEKRQSVAFWCNPISGHATLYWYQQILGQGPKLLIQFQNNGVVDDSQLPKDRFSAERLKGVDSTLKIQPAKLEDSAVYLCASSQDPGGWAFGPGTRLTVT.

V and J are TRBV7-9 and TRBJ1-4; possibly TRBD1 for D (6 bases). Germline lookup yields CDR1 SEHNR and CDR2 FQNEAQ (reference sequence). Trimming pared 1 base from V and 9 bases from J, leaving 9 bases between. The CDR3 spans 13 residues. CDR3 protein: CASSLETGQKLFF. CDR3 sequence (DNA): TGTGCCAGCAGCTTAGAGACAGGCCAAAAACTGTTTTTT.

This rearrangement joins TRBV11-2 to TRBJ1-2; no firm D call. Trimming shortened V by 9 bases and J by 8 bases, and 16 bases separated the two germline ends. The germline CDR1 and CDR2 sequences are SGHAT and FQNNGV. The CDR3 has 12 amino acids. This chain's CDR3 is CASSWRERGYTF. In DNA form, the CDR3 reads TGTGCCAGTTCTTGGAGGGAAAGAGGCTACACCTTC. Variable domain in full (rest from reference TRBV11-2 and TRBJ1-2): EAGVAQSPRYKIIEKRQSVAFWCNPISGHATLYWYQQILGQGPKLLIQFQNNGVVDDSQLPKDRFSAERLKGVDSTLKIQPAKLEDSAVYLCASSWRERGYTFGSGTRLTVV.

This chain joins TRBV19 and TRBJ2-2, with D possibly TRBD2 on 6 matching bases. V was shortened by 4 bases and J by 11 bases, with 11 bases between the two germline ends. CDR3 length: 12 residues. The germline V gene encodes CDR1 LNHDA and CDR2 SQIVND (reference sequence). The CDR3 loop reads CASSRAGHELFF. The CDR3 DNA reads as TGTGCCAGTAGTAGGGCGGGGCACGAGCTGTTTTTT.

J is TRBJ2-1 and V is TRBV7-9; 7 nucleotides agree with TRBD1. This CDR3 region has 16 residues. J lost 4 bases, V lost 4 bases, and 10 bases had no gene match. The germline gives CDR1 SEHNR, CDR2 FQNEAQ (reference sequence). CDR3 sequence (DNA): TGTGCCAGCAGCTGTGGTCTCACAGGGGCGTACAATGAGCAGTTCTTC. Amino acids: CASSCGLTGAYNEQFF.

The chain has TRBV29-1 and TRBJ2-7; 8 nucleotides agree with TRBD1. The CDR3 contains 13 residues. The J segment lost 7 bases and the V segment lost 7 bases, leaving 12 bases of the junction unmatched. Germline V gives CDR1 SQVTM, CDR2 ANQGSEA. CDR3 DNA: TGCAGCGCTGCACCCCAGGGGGCGAGGGAGCAGTACTTC. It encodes CSAAPQGAREQYF.

Here the CDR3 reads CASSLGETGELFF. The CDR3 DNA sequence: TGCGCCAGCAGCTTGGGAGAAACCGGGGAGCTGTTTTTT. This chain uses TRBV5-1 with TRBJ2-2; D is unresolved. The CDR3 has 13 amino acids. Trimming pared 0 bases from V and 5 bases from J, leaving 5 bases between. The germline V gene has CDR1 SGHRS and CDR2 YFSETQ.

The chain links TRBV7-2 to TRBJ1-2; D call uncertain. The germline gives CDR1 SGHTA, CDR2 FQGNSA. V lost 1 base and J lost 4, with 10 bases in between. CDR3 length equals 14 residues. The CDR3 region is CASSLGQVPYGYTF. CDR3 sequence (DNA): TGTGCCAGCAGCTTAGGGCAGGTTCCCTATGGCTACACCTTC.

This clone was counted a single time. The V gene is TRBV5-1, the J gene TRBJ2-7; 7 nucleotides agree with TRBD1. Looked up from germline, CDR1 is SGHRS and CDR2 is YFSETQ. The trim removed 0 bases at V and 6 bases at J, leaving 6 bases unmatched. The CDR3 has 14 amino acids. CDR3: CASSLGQGRVEQYF. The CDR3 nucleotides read TGCGCCAGCAGCTTGGGACAGGGCCGTGTCGAGCAGTACTTC.